Listed here are 30 T cell receptor beta chains from one sample, sequenced in a study of blood T cells in healthy people across ages (dated by TCRdb to about 2015). Receptor amplification or capture employed 5' RACE. The run used an Illumina HiSeq 2500. A second PCR of roughly 7 to 11 cycles was performed with a sample-barcoded 5' primer and a J-beta primer mix. The raw public reads went through TCRdb reprocessing: fastp at Q25, MiXCR clone calling, in-frame beta chains kept. Rows are unified per CDR3 protein, each entry keeping the most common DNA and genes. The sample table holds 700,000 to 950,000 distinct CDR3 sequences, of which roughly 60% were seen once. In total, the top ten clones hold 22% of the sample. The specimen sequenced was blood. The receptors come from a man aged 25 to 40 in good health.

This chain links TRBV29-1 with TRBJ2-1, with D tentatively TRBD2 (6 bases). Germline CDR1 is SQVTM and CDR2 is ANQGSEA. V was pared by 3 bases and J by 5 bases, with 17 bases between. The CDR3 sequence is 15 residues long. The CDR3 is CSVDLVGLFDNEQFF. The CDR3 DNA reads TGCAGCGTTGACCTCGTGGGACTCTTTGACAATGAGCAGTTCTTC.

This sequence joins TRBV9 and TRBJ2-7; D remains unclear. Germline loops: CDR1 SGDLS, CDR2 YYNGEE. CDR3 size: 13 residues. Trimming removed 4 bases from V and 7 bases from J, with 15 bases in between. CDR3 protein: CASSPPRDGEQYF. The CDR3 nucleotides read TGTGCCAGCAGCCCCCCACGTGACGGGGAGCAGTACTTC.

The chain carries TRBV9 and TRBJ2-5; possible D gene TRBD2, 5 bases. This CDR3 contains 14 residues. Germline CDR1 reads SGDLS; CDR2 reads YYNGEE. Between the trimmed V and J ends, which lost 0 bases and 1 base, there was a span of 7 bases. CDR3 in amino acids: CASSVEAVQETQYF. The CDR3 DNA follows: TGTGCCAGCAGCGTAGAAGCGGTCCAAGAGACCCAGTACTTC.

This clonotype was detected many times. This chain uses TRBV2 with TRBJ2-3, with D possibly matching TRBD2 (6 bases). The CDR3 runs 13 residues. Germline CDR1 and CDR2: SNHLY and FYNNEI. Trimming stripped 8 bases from V and 6 bases from J, with 15 bases between. CDR3 DNA: TGTGCCAGCGGTCAGGACTATGCCGATACGCAGTATTTT. The encoded protein is CASGQDYADTQYF.

In this sample, this clonotype turned up a few times. The gene calls are TRBV12-3 or TRBV12-4 and TRBJ2-5; the D is unclear. V lost 5 bases and J lost 5, with 15 bases in between. The CDR3 covers 14 residues. CDR3 protein: CASSLDQPWETQYF. The CDR3 DNA reads as TGTGCCAGCAGTCTCGATCAGCCTTGGGAGACCCAGTACTTC.

This chain connects TRBV4-1 to TRBJ2-3; 8 nucleotides line up with TRBD1. Germline V gene lookup returns CDR1 MGHRA and CDR2 YSYEKL. Trimming took 0 bases from V and 5 from J; bases not matched to a gene: 4. The CDR3 consists of 15 residues. CDR3 coding DNA: TGCGCCAGCAGCCAAGAAGGACAGGGTGTAGATACGCAGTATTTT. It yields the protein CASSQEGQGVDTQYF.

J is TRBJ1-1 and V is TRBV29-1, with unresolved D. With 2 bases removed from V and 1 base from J, the gap between germline ends came to 5 bases. The CDR3 has 12 amino acids. Germline V lookup: CDR1 SQVTM, CDR2 ANQGSEA. The CDR3 region is CSVEMENTEAFF. CDR3 nucleotides: TGCAGCGTTGAAATGGAGAACACTGAAGCTTTCTTT.

The V and J genes are TRBV7-2 and TRBJ2-2, with D unclear. Trimming stripped 1 base from V and 1 base from J, with 7 bases between. The CDR3 loop spans 15 amino acids. Germline CDR1 is SGHTA and CDR2 is FQGNSA. CDR3 coding DNA: TGTGCCAGCAGCTTAGTTACGGTGAACACCGGGGAGCTGTTTTTT. It specifies CASSLVTVNTGELFF.

This clonotype occurred a few times. The chain carries TRBV20-1 and TRBJ1-4, with 8 bases fitting TRBD1. Germline CDR1 and CDR2: DFQATT and SNEGSKA (reference sequence). CDR3 length: 16 residues. The J segment lost 8 bases and the V segment lost 6 bases, leaving 17 bases of the junction unmatched. The CDR3 sequence: CSASPRDRRPGEKLFF. CDR3 bases: TGCAGTGCCTCCCCGAGGGACAGGCGGCCTGGGGAAAAACTGTTTTTT.

The CDR3 DNA reads as TGCAGCGTTCAGAGTCTGAACTACAATGAGCAGTTCTTC. Its translation is CSVQSLNYNEQFF. The chain recombines TRBV29-1 with TRBJ2-1; D is uncertain. The CDR3 contains 13 residues. Germline V CDR1 and CDR2: SQVTM, ANQGSEA. The V and J ends lost 5 bases and 3 bases respectively, with 11 bases between them.

J is TRBJ1-1 and V is TRBV29-1; D uncertain. Trimming left V 3 bases short and J 3 bases short, with 8 bases between. Looked up from germline, CDR1 is SQVTM and CDR2 is ANQGSEA. The CDR3 extends over 12 amino acids. Here the CDR3 DNA reads TGCAGCGTTGATCCAGGCCACACTGAAGCTTTCTTT. Amino acids: CSVDPGHTEAFF.

This clonotype was found a few times. This sequence joins TRBV6-5 and TRBJ1-1, with a possible D match to TRBD1 (6 bases). The CDR3 runs 13 residues. Germline V gene data show CDR1 as MNHEY and CDR2 as SVGAGI. Trimming shortened V by 5 bases and J by 1 base, and 8 bases separated the two germline ends. CDR3 in amino acids: CASSGTPNTEAFF. CDR3 in DNA: TGTGCCAGCAGTGGGACACCGAACACTGAAGCTTTCTTT.

Comment on this clonotype: Compared with germline, one end of the junction differs, possibly owing to a read error. This chain links TRBV6-5 with TRBJ2-3; no reliable D call. Germline CDR1 MNHEY, CDR2 SVGAGI. This CDR3 contains 11 residues. CDR3 sequence: CTSSYLDTQYF. CDR3 in DNA: TGTACCAGCAGTTACCTTGATACGCAGTATTTT.

This clonotype was found a few times. V usage is TRBV3-1 and J usage is TRBJ2-3, with D uncertain. The CDR3 spans 16 residues. V was pared by 0 bases and J by 4 bases, with 14 bases between. Germline CDR1 LGHDT, CDR2 YNNKEL (reference sequence). The CDR3 region is CASSQDSHFSPDTQYF. CDR3 DNA: TGTGCCAGCAGCCAAGATTCTCATTTCAGTCCAGATACGCAGTATTTT.

V and J are TRBV6-1 and TRBJ2-1, with 8 bases fitting TRBD2. V lost 7 bases to trimming and J lost 7 bases; unmatched junction nucleotides: 9. This CDR3 has 14 residues. The germline V gene encodes CDR1 MNHNS and CDR2 SASEGT. CDR3 region: CASITGGHVNEQFF. The CDR3 DNA reads TGTGCCAGCATAACGGGGGGGCACGTAAATGAGCAGTTCTTC.

This chain joins TRBV9 and TRBJ2-1; tentatively, D is TRBD1 (6 bases). With 2 bases removed from V and 5 bases from J, the gap between germline ends came to 11 bases. Germline-derived CDR1 and CDR2 are SGDLS and YYNGEE. This CDR3 is 14 amino acids long. The CDR3 DNA sequence: TGTGCCAGCAGCGTCCGGGACATAGACAATGAGCAGTTCTTC. This gives the protein CASSVRDIDNEQFF. The variable domain in full, with the rest retrieved from reference TRBV9 and TRBJ2-1, is DSGVTQTPKHLITATGQRVTLRCSPRSGDLSVYWYQQSLDQGLQFLIQYYNGEERAKGNILERFSAQQFPDLHSELNLSSLELGDSALYFCASSVRDIDNEQFFGPGTRLTVL.

The genes are TRBV7-9 and TRBJ2-7; D might be TRBD1 (6 bases). This CDR3 has 15 amino acids. V was pared by 5 bases and J by 6 bases, with 20 bases between. Germline CDR1 SEHNR, CDR2 FQNEAQ (reference sequence). The CDR3 reads CASSPQQGPNLEQYF. DNA for the CDR3: TGTGCCAGCAGCCCTCAACAGGGCCCGAACCTCGAGCAGTACTTC.

The chain combines TRBV25-1 with TRBJ1-2; 8 positions agree with TRBD1. The CDR3 totals 14 residues. V was pared by 4 bases and J by 10 bases, with 11 bases of the junction left unmatched. Germline values: CDR1 MGHDK, CDR2 SYGVNS. Here the CDR3 reads CASSVPGLQGDYTF. The CDR3 DNA reads as TGTGCCAGCAGTGTCCCGGGGTTACAGGGGGACTACACCTTC.

This chain links TRBV12-3 or TRBV12-4 with TRBJ1-2; no clear D. The V and J ends lost 4 bases and 8 bases respectively, with 11 bases between them. The CDR3 has 12 residues. The CDR3 nucleotides read TGTGCCAGCAGTTCGTCCCTCGGGGGCTACACCTTC. Its translation: CASSSSLGGYTF.

This clonotype was counted a few times. V usage is TRBV7-2 and J usage is TRBJ2-1; TRBD2 agrees at 7 bases. CDR1 is SGHTA, CDR2 FQGNSA, per germline. V dropped 5 bases and J dropped 0; count of bases not matched to a gene: 4. The length of the CDR3 is 15 residues. CDR3 amino acids: CASSATSDSYNEQFF. In DNA form, the CDR3 reads TGTGCCAGCAGCGCAACTAGCGACTCCTACAATGAGCAGTTCTTC.

A few counts support this clonotype. The DNA of the CDR3 is TGCGCCAGCAGCTTGGTTGTCCAAGGCAACGAGCAGTACTTC. Translated: CASSLVVQGNEQYF. This chain joins TRBV5-1 and TRBJ2-7; D uncertain. Germline values: CDR1 SGHRS, CDR2 YFSETQ. CDR3 length: 14 residues. Trimming pared 0 bases from V and 5 bases from J, leaving 12 bases between.

This clonotype has more than one count but fewer than ten. The CDR3 DNA follows: TGTGCCAGTAGTATTGGAAGCCGGCGATTCGAAGGCTACGAGCAGTACTTC. Its protein product is CASSIGSRRFEGYEQYF. The rearrangement joins TRBV19 to TRBJ2-7, with D uncertain. V shed 3 bases and J shed 3 bases, with 21 bases lying between them. This CDR3 comprises 17 residues. Germline CDR1 LNHDA, CDR2 SQIVND (reference sequence).

The chain joins TRBV10-3 to TRBJ2-5; TRBD2 aligns across 9 bases. Germline V gene data show CDR1 as ENHRY and CDR2 as SYGVKD. V lost 5 bases to trimming and J lost 5 bases; unmatched junction nucleotides: 3. CDR3 size: 13 residues. The CDR3: CAISSGRQETQYF. DNA of the CDR3: TGTGCCATCAGTAGCGGGAGGCAGGAGACCCAGTACTTC.

Note on this clonotype: Relative to the germline gene, one junction end is altered; a read error may explain this. This rearrangement joins TRBV10-3 to TRBJ2-1; TRBD2 matches at 9 bases. The CDR3 sequence is 14 residues long. The V gene's germline CDR1 is ENHRY and CDR2 SYGVKD. CDR3 nucleotides: TGTACCATCAGTGTTGCTAGCGGGGACAATGAGCAGTTCTTC. Its translation is CTISVASGDNEQFF.

This clonotype was counted a few times. V usage is TRBV7-2 and J usage is TRBJ2-1; TRBD2 matches at 8 bases. The CDR3 consists of 13 residues. Germline trimming cut 6 bases from V and 6 bases from J; bases unmatched to any gene: 4. CDR1 is SGHTA, CDR2 FQGNSA, per germline. For the CDR3, the DNA is TGTGCCAGCAGAGTCGGGGGGGCCAATGAGCAGTTCTTC. Translation gives CASRVGGANEQFF.

This clonotype was counted many times. CDR3 sequence: CSVGGQGLENIQYF. CDR3 DNA: TGCAGCGTTGGAGGACAGGGACTTGAAAACATTCAGTACTTC. The chain recombines TRBV29-1 with TRBJ2-4, with TRBD1 matching over 8 bases. CDR1 is SQVTM, CDR2 ANQGSEA, per germline. J was trimmed by 5 bases and V by 4 bases; bases with no gene match: 7. CDR3 length: 14 amino acids.

The chain combines TRBV11-3 with TRBJ2-1, with D uncertain. The CDR3 consists of 16 residues. V gave up 5 bases and J gave up 5 bases, with 19 bases separating them. In germline, CDR1 is SGHNT, CDR2 YENEEA. In DNA form, the CDR3 reads TGTGCCAGCAGCGGACCCCGTACCCACTTTAACAATGAGCAGTTCTTC. Its translation: CASSGPRTHFNNEQFF. Using reference TRBV11-3 and TRBJ2-1 for the parts outside the CDR3, the full variable domain is EAGVVQSPRYKIIEKKQPVAFWCNPISGHNTLYWYLQNLGQGPELLIRYENEEAVDDSQLPKDRFSAERLKGVDSTLKIQPAELGDSAVYLCASSGPRTHFNNEQFFGPGTRLTVL.

The chain uses TRBV20-1 and TRBJ2-7; D is undetermined. Trimming took 4 bases from V and 0 from J, leaving 10 bases between them. CDR3 length: 13 residues. Germline CDR1 is DFQATT and CDR2 is SNEGSKA (reference sequence). The CDR3 bases are TGCAGTGCTACCGGTTCTTTCTCCTACGAGCAGTACTTC. It codes for CSATGSFSYEQYF.

The chain uses TRBV27 and TRBJ1-1; 7 nucleotides line up with TRBD1. The CDR3 runs 14 residues. Germline loops: CDR1 MNHEY, CDR2 SMNVEV (reference sequence). V shed 7 bases and J 1 base; nucleotides not matched to a gene: 6. CDR3 in amino acids: CASKPGQANTEAFF. CDR3 DNA: TGTGCCAGCAAACCAGGACAGGCGAACACTGAAGCTTTCTTT.

The chain couples TRBV3-1 to TRBJ1-4; D gene ambiguous. This CDR3 region has 19 residues. The V end was cut by 1 base, the J end by 0 bases, with 18 bases between. CDR1 is LGHDT, CDR2 YNNKEL, per germline (reference sequence). In nucleotides, the CDR3 is TGTGCCAGCAGCCAAGTTCTCAGGAGTGGGGATGCAACTAATGAAAAACTGTTTTTT. Protein: CASSQVLRSGDATNEKLFF.